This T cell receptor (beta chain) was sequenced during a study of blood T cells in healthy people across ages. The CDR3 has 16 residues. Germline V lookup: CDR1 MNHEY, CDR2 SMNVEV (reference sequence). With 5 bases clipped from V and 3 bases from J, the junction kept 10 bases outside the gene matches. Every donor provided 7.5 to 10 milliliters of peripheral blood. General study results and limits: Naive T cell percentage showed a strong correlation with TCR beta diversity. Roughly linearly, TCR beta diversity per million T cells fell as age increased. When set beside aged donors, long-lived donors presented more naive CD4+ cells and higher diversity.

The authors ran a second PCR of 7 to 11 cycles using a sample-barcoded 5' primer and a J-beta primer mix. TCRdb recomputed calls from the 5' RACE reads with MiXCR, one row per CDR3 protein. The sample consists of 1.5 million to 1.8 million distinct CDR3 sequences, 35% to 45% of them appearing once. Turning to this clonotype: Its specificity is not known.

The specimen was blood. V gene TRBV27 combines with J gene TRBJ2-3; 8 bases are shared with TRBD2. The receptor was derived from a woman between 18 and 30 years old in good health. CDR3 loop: CASSVTSGSVTDTQYF. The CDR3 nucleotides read TGTGCCAGCAGTGTTACTAGCGGTAGTGTGACAGATACGCAGTATTTT.